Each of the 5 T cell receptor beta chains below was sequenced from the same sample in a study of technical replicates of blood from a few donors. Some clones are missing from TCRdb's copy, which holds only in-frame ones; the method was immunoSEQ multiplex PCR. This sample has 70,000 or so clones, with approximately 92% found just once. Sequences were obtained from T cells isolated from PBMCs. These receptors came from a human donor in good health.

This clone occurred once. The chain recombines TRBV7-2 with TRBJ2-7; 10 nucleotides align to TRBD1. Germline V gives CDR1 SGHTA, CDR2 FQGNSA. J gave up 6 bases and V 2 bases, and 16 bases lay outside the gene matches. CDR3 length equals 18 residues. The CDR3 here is CASSLMVMSGTGVVEQYF. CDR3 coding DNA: TGTGCCAGCAGCTTAATGGTGATGTCCGGGACAGGGGTTGTCGAGCAGTACTTC.

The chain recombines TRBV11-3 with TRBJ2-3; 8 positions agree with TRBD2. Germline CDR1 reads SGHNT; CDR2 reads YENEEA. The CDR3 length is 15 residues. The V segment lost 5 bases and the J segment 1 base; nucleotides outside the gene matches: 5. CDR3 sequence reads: CASSPGLEGTDTQYF. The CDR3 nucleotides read TGTGCCAGCAGCCCGGGACTAGAGGGCACAGATACGCAGTATTTT.

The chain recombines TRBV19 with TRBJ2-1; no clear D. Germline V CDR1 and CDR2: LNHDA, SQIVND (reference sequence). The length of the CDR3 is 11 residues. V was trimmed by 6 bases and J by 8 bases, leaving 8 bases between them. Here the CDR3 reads CASRAFDEQFF. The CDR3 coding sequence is TGTGCCAGTAGAGCGTTCGATGAGCAGTTCTTC.

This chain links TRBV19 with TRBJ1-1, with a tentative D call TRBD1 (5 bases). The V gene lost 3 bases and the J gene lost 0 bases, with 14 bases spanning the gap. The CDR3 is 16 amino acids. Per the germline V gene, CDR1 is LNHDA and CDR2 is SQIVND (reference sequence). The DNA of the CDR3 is TGTGCCAGTAGTATCTTCTCGGGCAGGGTGAACACTGAAGCTTTCTTT. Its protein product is CASSIFSGRVNTEAFF.

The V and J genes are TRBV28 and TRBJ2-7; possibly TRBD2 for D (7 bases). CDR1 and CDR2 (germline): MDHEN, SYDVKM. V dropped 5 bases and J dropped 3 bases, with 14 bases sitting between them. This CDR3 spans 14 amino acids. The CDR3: CASSGGGGYYEQYF. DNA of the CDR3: TGTGCCAGCAGTGGTGGGGGGGGCTACTACGAGCAGTACTTC.